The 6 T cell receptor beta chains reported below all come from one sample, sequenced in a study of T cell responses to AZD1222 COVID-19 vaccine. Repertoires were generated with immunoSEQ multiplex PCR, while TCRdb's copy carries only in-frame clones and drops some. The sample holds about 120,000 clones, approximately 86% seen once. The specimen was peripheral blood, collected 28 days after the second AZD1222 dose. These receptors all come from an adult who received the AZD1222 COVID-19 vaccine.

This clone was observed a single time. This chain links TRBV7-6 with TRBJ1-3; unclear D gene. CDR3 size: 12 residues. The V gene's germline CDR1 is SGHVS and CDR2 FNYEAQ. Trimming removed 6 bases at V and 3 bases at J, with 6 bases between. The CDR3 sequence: CASRTDGNTIYF. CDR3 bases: TGTGCCAGCAGAACGGATGGAAACACCATATATTTT.

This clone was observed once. In DNA form, the CDR3 reads TGTGCCAGCAGCCCCCCAGGGGAGGATACGCAGTATTTT. This translates into CASSPPGEDTQYF. V usage is TRBV7-3 and J usage is TRBJ2-3, with a possible D match to TRBD1 (6 bases). Germline lookup yields CDR1 SGHTA and CDR2 FQGTGA. The CDR3 sequence is 13 residues long. Trimming removed 5 bases at V and 6 bases at J, with 12 bases between.

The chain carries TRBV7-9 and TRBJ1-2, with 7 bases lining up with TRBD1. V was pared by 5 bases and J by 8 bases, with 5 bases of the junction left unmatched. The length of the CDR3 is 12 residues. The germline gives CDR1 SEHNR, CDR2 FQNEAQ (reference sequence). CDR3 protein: CASSLTGYGYTF. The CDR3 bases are TGTGCCAGCAGCCTGACAGGGTACGGCTACACCTTC.

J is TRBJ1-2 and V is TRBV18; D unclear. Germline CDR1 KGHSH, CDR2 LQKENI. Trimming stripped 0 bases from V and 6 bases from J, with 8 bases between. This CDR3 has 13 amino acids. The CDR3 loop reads CASSPPGVDGYTF. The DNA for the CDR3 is TGTGCCAGCTCACCACCTGGGGTAGATGGCTACACCTTC. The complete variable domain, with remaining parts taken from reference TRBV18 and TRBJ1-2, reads NAGVMQNPRHLVRRRGQEARLRCSPMKGHSHVYWYRQLPEEGLKFMVYLQKENIIDESGMPKERFSAEFPKEGPSILRIQQVVRGDSAAYFCASSPPGVDGYTFGSGTRLTVV.

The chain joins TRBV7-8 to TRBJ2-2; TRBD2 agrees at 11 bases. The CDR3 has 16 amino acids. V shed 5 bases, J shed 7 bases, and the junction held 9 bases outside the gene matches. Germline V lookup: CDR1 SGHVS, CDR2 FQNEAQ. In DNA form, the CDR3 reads TGTGCCAGCAGCCGTAGCGGGGGGGCTAAAGGCGGGGAGCTGTTTTTT. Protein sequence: CASSRSGGAKGGELFF.

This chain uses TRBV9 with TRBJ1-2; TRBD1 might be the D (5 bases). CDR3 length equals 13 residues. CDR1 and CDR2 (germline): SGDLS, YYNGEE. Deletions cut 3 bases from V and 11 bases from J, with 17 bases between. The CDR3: CASSARDRRGYTF. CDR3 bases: TGTGCCAGCAGCGCCCGGGACCGTCGAGGGTACACCTTC.